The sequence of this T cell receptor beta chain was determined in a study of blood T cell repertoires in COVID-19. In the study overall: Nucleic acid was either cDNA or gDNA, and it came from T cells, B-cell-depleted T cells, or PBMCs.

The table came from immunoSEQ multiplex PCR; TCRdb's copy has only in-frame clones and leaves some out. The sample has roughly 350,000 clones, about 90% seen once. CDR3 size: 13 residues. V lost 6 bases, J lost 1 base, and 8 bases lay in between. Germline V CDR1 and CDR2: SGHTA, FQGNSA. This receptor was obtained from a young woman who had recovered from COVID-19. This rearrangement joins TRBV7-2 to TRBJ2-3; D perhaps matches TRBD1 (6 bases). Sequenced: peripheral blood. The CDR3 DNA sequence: TGTGCCAGCAGGCGACAGGGCACAGATACGCAGTATTTT. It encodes CASRRQGTDTQYF.